Detailed here is one T cell receptor (beta chain). What it binds is not known. The data stem from a study of cytomegalovirus exposure and HLA in healthy donors. Trimming pared 1 base from V and 6 bases from J, leaving 13 bases between. CDR3 length: 14 amino acids. Germline CDR1 reads SGHTA; CDR2 reads FQGTGA. Vbeta (60) and Jbeta (13) primers were used in the PCR. Data came from immunoSEQ multiplex PCR; TCRdb stores just in-frame clones and leaves some out. This table has approximately 210,000 clones, roughly three quarters appearing once. General study points: Sequencing likely caused a cluster of highly shared sequence variants. Cytomegalovirus association was listed for about 160 TCR beta chains.

The rearrangement links TRBV7-3 to TRBJ2-7, with TRBD1 as a possible D gene (5 bases). Sequenced sample: PBMCs. This receptor was identified in a male donor in good health and CMV-seropositive. The CDR3 protein is CASSLRPFQGEQYF. The CDR3 region has the DNA TGTGCCAGCAGCTTAAGGCCTTTTCAGGGCGAGCAGTACTTC.